These 24 T cell receptor beta chains were sequenced from one sample in a study of shared clonotypes between healthy human individuals (dated by TCRdb to 2018 to 2020). The library was obtained by the immunoSEQ multiplex PCR assay. TCRdb holds this immuneACCESS table with in-frame rearrangements only. Some clones are missing; in checked studies, unresolved V genes explain under half, and the rest has no known cause. Within this sample are 950,000 to 1,300,000 clones, with approximately 72% of them counted one time only. Around 1.5% of the sample goes to the ten largest clones. The sequenced sample consisted of memory CD4+ T cells sorted from blood. Interpreted using the paper, the cell subset or site label stands for: CD45RA-negative fraction. These receptors were obtained from a man between 18 and 35 years old in good health.

The chain recombines TRBV2 with TRBJ1-2, with 7 bases that match TRBD1. V shed 2 bases, J shed 4 bases, and the junction held 7 bases outside the gene matches. The germline V gene encodes CDR1 SNHLY and CDR2 FYNNEI. The CDR3 runs to 15 residues. The CDR3 loop reads CASSEIRTGSYGYTF. In DNA, the CDR3 is TGTGCCAGCAGTGAAATTAGGACAGGAAGCTATGGCTACACCTTC.

This clone was observed once. This sample also contains other DNA sequences that code for the same CDR3. The chain is built from TRBV10-3 and TRBJ1-2; 7 bases map to TRBD1. With 3 bases clipped from V and 5 bases from J, the junction kept 3 bases outside the gene matches. The V gene's germline CDR1 is ENHRY and CDR2 SYGVKD. The CDR3 is 13 amino acids. CDR3 protein: CAISEGTAYGYTF. DNA of the CDR3: TGTGCCATCAGTGAAGGGACAGCTTATGGCTACACCTTC.

This clone was detected only once. The V and J genes are TRBV6-6 and TRBJ2-5; weak D call: TRBD2 (7 bases). The CDR3 loop spans 12 amino acids. Trimming pared 7 bases from V and 3 bases from J, leaving 9 bases between. Germline CDR1 is MNHNY and CDR2 is SVGAGI (reference sequence). CDR3 sequence (DNA): TGTGCCAGCAAGGGGGGGAAAGAGACCCAGTACTTC. Encoded protein: CASKGGKETQYF.

The V gene is TRBV4-2, the J gene TRBJ2-5, with 11 bases identical to TRBD2. The J segment lost 5 bases and the V segment lost 0 bases, leaving 5 bases of the junction unmatched. The germline CDR1 and CDR2 sequences are LGHNA and YNFKEQ. The CDR3 extends over 16 amino acids. The CDR3 loop reads CASSQEPSGGTETQYF. CDR3 DNA: TGTGCCAGCAGCCAAGAACCTAGCGGGGGGACGGAGACCCAGTACTTC.

As concerns this clone: This sample also contains other DNA sequences that code for the same CDR3. The chain employs TRBV29-1 and TRBJ1-1; a weak D match, TRBD1 (6 bases). V was clipped by 7 bases and J by 0 bases, with 12 bases between them. Germline CDR1 is SQVTM and CDR2 is ANQGSEA. This CDR3 is built from 13 residues. The CDR3 is CSAEGQMNTEAFF. The CDR3 DNA reads as TGCAGCGCCGAAGGACAGATGAACACTGAAGCTTTCTTT.

The chain combines TRBV18 with TRBJ2-7; no firm D call. Trimming shortened V by 0 bases and J by 4 bases, and 13 bases separated the two germline ends. The CDR3 loop spans 15 amino acids. CDR1 is KGHSH, CDR2 LQKENI, per germline. The CDR3 protein is CASSPPGRFPYEQYF. The CDR3 nucleotides read TGTGCCAGCTCACCACCGGGCCGGTTTCCTTACGAGCAGTACTTC. Based on the CDR3 plus reference TRBV18 and TRBJ2-7, the full variable domain is NAGVMQNPRHLVRRRGQEARLRCSPMKGHSHVYWYRQLPEEGLKFMVYLQKENIIDESGMPKERFSAEFPKEGPSILRIQQVVRGDSAAYFCASSPPGRFPYEQYFGPGTRLTVT.

The chain uses TRBV28 and TRBJ1-5; D is ambiguous. This CDR3 comprises 16 residues. Germline loops: CDR1 MDHEN, CDR2 SYDVKM. Trimming left V 2 bases short and J 3 bases short, with 14 bases between. This chain's CDR3 is CASSLKDFTFNQPQHF. The CDR3 bases are TGTGCCAGCAGTTTAAAGGACTTCACCTTCAATCAGCCCCAGCATTTT.

V usage is TRBV28 and J usage is TRBJ1-5; D not certain. This CDR3 contains 16 residues. Trimming shortened V by 4 bases and J by 5 bases, and 18 bases separated the two germline ends. Germline-derived CDR1 and CDR2 are MDHEN and SYDVKM. CDR3 residues: CASSYQNPGRDQPQHF. The CDR3 DNA reads TGTGCCAGCAGTTATCAAAACCCTGGACGAGATCAGCCCCAGCATTTT.

This chain's CDR3 is CAWRLAGSGNEQFF. CDR3 sequence (DNA): TGTGCCTGGAGACTAGCGGGGTCCGGGAATGAGCAGTTCTTC. The rearrangement uses TRBV30 and TRBJ2-1; the match to TRBD2 covers 10 bases. J was trimmed by 7 bases and V by 3 bases; bases with no gene match: 6. CDR3 size: 14 residues. Germline V gene data show CDR1 as GTSNPN and CDR2 as SVGIG (reference sequence).

On this clone itself: Other DNA sequences in the same sample also yield this CDR3. This chain uses TRBV4-3 with TRBJ1-5; D is unresolved. The CDR3 runs 14 residues. V lost 0 bases and J 2 bases, leaving 5 bases between the germline ends. Germline V gene sequence: CDR1 LGHNA, CDR2 YSLEER. CDR3 residues: CASSQDRGNQPQHF. CDR3 DNA: TGCGCCAGCAGCCAAGATAGAGGCAATCAGCCCCAGCATTTT.

As regards this clone: Within the sample, other DNA sequences also encode this same CDR3. The J gene is TRBJ1-1, the V gene TRBV7-9; no clear D gene. This CDR3 is 13 amino acids long. Germline V lookup: CDR1 SEHNR, CDR2 FQNEAQ (reference sequence). V shed 2 bases and J shed 1 base, with 5 bases lying between them. In DNA form, the CDR3 reads TGTGCCAGCAGCTTAACGGGGAACACTGAAGCTTTCTTT. This encodes CASSLTGNTEAFF.

The rearrangement links TRBV2 to TRBJ2-5, with D unresolved. With 4 bases removed from V and 5 bases from J, the gap between germline ends came to 17 bases. In germline, CDR1 is SNHLY, CDR2 FYNNEI. The CDR3 totals 15 residues. The CDR3 nucleotides are TGTGCCAGCAGTGTGCGTCAAGGGTCCGGGGAGACCCAGTACTTC. Translating gives CASSVRQGSGETQYF.

This clone was seen more than once but under ten times. The V gene is TRBV6-6, the J gene TRBJ1-2; D gene uncertain. Trimming removed 4 bases at V and 0 bases at J, with 9 bases between. The germline gives CDR1 MNHNY, CDR2 SVGAGI (reference sequence). The CDR3 runs 14 residues. CDR3 in amino acids: CASSSRAANYGYTF. In DNA form, the CDR3 reads TGTGCCAGCAGTTCCCGAGCAGCTAACTATGGCTACACCTTC.

V usage is TRBV12-5 and J usage is TRBJ2-3; 11 nucleotides agree with TRBD2. CDR3 length equals 22 residues. V was clipped by 0 bases and J by 0 bases; unmatched bases: 17. The germline V gene has CDR1 LGHNT and CDR2 FRNRAP. The CDR3 sequence: CASGLVLGQPGLAVPSTDTQYF. The DNA for the CDR3 is TGTGCTAGTGGTTTGGTACTTGGCCAGCCGGGACTAGCGGTCCCTAGCACAGATACGCAGTATTTT.

The V and J genes are TRBV11-2 and TRBJ2-7, with TRBD1 as a possible D gene (5 bases). V was cut by 1 base and J by 8 bases, with 21 bases left in between. The CDR3 covers 16 residues. Germline loops: CDR1 SGHAT, CDR2 FQNNGV. CDR3 nucleotide sequence: TGTGCCAGCAGCTTAGTAGGTGCTTCGACAGCCGCCCAGCAGTACTTC. This encodes CASSLVGASTAAQQYF.

The V call is TRBV5-6, the J call TRBJ2-2; D is perhaps TRBD1 (5 bases). The germline CDR1 and CDR2 sequences are SGHDT and YYEEEE. The CDR3 has 16 residues. The ends were cut back, 0 bases at V and 6 bases at J, with 15 bases in the middle. The CDR3 DNA reads TGTGCCAGCAGCTTGGGTCCCCAGGGTGTGGCCGGGGAGCTGTTTTTT. Its translation: CASSLGPQGVAGELFF.

V is TRBV5-1 and J is TRBJ2-7; D uncertain. The CDR3 runs 14 residues. CDR1 is SGHRS, CDR2 YFSETQ, per germline. The V end lost 0 bases, the J end lost 7 bases, and 14 bases lay between the germline ends. CDR3: CASSLVDLDLEQYF. The CDR3 DNA reads TGCGCCAGCAGCTTGGTGGATCTAGACCTTGAGCAGTACTTC.

Regarding this clone: Being one base from a much bigger clone, this may be a read error. The chain carries TRBV14 and TRBJ2-3; D unresolved. This CDR3 region has 11 residues. Looked up from germline, CDR1 is SGHDN and CDR2 is FVKESK. The V and J ends lost 5 bases and 5 bases respectively, with 5 bases between them. CDR3 sequence reads: CASSVGDTQYF. CDR3 bases: TGTGCCAGCAGCGTAGGAGATACGCAGTATTTT.

The gene calls are TRBV7-2 and TRBJ2-7; 7 bases align to TRBD1. V shed 5 bases, J shed 2 bases, and the junction held 6 bases outside the gene matches. The CDR3 has 14 residues. Germline V gene lookup returns CDR1 SGHTA and CDR2 FQGNSA. The DNA of the CDR3 is TGTGCCAGCAGCCCGTGGGACAGCACCTACGAGCAGTACTTC. Amino acids: CASSPWDSTYEQYF.

The chain couples TRBV19 to TRBJ1-4; 7 positions agree with TRBD1. The length of the CDR3 is 15 residues. In germline, CDR1 is LNHDA, CDR2 SQIVND (reference sequence). The V segment lost 6 bases and the J segment 0 bases; nucleotides outside the gene matches: 4. CDR3 sequence reads: CASSEQGATNEKLFF. CDR3 DNA sequence: TGTGCCAGTAGCGAGCAGGGGGCAACTAATGAAAAACTGTTTTTT.

The chain carries TRBV2 and TRBJ1-2; tentative D call: TRBD1 (6 bases). Trimming took 8 bases from V and 6 from J, leaving 19 bases between them. Germline CDR1 SNHLY, CDR2 FYNNEI. This CDR3 has 14 amino acids. CDR3 sequence: CASAPFLQGDGYTF. The CDR3 nucleotides read TGTGCCAGCGCGCCGTTTTTACAGGGTGATGGCTACACCTTC.

The chain has TRBV2 and TRBJ1-1; 9 nucleotides agree with TRBD1. Germline trimming cut 6 bases from V and 3 bases from J; bases unmatched to any gene: 5. Germline loops: CDR1 SNHLY, CDR2 FYNNEI. The CDR3 totals 14 residues. The CDR3 is CASSLQGADTEAFF. CDR3 nucleotide sequence: TGTGCCAGCAGCTTACAGGGGGCCGACACTGAAGCTTTCTTT.

The CDR3 sequence is CASSYSGGSSYEQYF. The CDR3 DNA sequence: TGTGCCAGCAGTTACTCGGGAGGAAGCTCCTACGAGCAGTACTTC. This sequence joins TRBV6-6 and TRBJ2-7; tentatively, D is TRBD2 (6 bases). V lost 0 bases, J lost 0 bases, and 9 bases lay in between. This CDR3 region has 15 residues. CDR1 is MNHNY and CDR2 is SVGAGI in the germline V gene (reference sequence).

This rearrangement joins TRBV5-6 to TRBJ1-2; 7 bases align to TRBD1. The trim removed 4 bases at V and 7 bases at J, leaving 10 bases unmatched. CDR1 and CDR2 from the germline V gene are SGHDT and YYEEEE. This CDR3 contains 14 residues. The CDR3, as DNA: TGTGCCAGCAGCCCGCCGGGACAGTGGGCTGGCTACACCTTC. Its translation: CASSPPGQWAGYTF.